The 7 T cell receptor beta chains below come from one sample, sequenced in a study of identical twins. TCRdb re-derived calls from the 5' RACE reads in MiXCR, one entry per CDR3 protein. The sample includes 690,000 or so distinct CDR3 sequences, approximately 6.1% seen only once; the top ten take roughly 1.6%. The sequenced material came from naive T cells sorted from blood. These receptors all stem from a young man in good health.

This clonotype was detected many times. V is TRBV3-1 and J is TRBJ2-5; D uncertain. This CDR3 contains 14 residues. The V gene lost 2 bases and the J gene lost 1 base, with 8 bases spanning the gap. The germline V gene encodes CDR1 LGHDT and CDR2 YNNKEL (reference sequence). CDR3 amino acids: CASSQIWSQETQYF. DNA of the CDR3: TGTGCCAGCAGCCAAATCTGGAGCCAAGAGACCCAGTACTTC.

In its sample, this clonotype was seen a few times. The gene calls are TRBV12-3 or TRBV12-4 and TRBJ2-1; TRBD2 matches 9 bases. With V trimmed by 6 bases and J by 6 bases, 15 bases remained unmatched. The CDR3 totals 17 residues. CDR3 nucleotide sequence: TGTGCCAGCAGAGTAGGTGTAGCGGGAGTTCCTTCCAATGAGCAGTTCTTC. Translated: CASRVGVAGVPSNEQFF.

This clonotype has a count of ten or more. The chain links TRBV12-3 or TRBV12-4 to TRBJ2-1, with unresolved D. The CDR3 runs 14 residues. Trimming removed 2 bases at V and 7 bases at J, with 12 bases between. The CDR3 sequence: CASSLPRSENEQFF. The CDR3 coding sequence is TGTGCCAGCAGTTTACCGCGGTCGGAAAATGAGCAGTTCTTC.

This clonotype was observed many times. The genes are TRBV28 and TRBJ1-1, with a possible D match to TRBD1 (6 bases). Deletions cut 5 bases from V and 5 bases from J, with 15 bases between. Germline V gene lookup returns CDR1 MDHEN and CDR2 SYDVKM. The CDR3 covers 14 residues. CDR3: CASSPGGGQTEAFF. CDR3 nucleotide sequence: TGTGCCAGCAGTCCCGGGGGGGGGCAGACTGAAGCTTTCTTT.

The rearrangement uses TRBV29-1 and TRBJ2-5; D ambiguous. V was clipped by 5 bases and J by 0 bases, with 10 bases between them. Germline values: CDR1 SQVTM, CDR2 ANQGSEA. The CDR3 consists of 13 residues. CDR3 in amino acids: CSVSRRNQETQYF. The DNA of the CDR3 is TGCAGCGTTTCAAGGAGAAACCAAGAGACCCAGTACTTC.

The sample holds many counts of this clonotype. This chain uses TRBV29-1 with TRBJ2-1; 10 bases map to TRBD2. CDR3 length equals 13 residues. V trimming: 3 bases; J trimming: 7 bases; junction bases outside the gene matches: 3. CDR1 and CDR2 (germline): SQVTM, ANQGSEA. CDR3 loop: CSVDTSGMNEQFF. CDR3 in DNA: TGCAGCGTTGATACTAGCGGGATGAATGAGCAGTTCTTC.

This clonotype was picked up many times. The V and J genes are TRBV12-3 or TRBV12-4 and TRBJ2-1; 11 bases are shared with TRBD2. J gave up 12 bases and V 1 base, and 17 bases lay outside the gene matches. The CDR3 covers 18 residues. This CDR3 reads CASSLVLTSGSLRWGQFF. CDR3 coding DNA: TGTGCCAGCAGTTTAGTTCTTACTAGCGGGAGTTTGCGGTGGGGGCAGTTCTTC.